The present T cell receptor (beta chain) was sequenced within a study of regulatory T cells. With 1 base clipped from V and 6 bases from J, the junction kept 5 bases outside the gene matches. The CDR3 is made up of 15 amino acids. CDR1 SGHVS and CDR2 FQNEAQ come from the germline V gene. Whole-study findings and limits: Hydrophobic residues at CDR3 positions 6 and 7 were enriched in conventional CD4+ T cells of CD3G-deficient patients.

Primers: 52 TRBV forward and 13 TRBJ reverse. Clones were sequenced by immunoSEQ multiplex PCR, and TCRdb holds only the in-frame ones, with some missing. The data contain around 29,000 clones, 85% to 95% of them singletons. As regards this clone: Its target is not known.

Patients aged 2 to 39 years had fewer naive and more memory CD4+ and CD8+ T cells. This clonotype originated in a child aged 2-15 years with CD3G deficiency. The sequencing sample was made of conventional CD4+ T cells sorted from blood. This chain uses TRBV7-8 with TRBJ2-1; 8 bases agree with TRBD2. The CDR3: CASSLEASGLNEQFF. The CDR3, as DNA: TGTGCCAGCAGCTTAGAGGCTAGCGGGCTCAATGAGCAGTTCTTC.